These 17 T cell receptor beta chains came from one sample sequenced in a study of OX40 agonist ivuxolimab in advanced cancers. Sequenced by immunoSEQ multiplex PCR; TCRdb stores in-frame clones only, minus some. In the table there are 60,000 to 70,000 clones, more than 65% of which are singletons. The specimen comprised CD4+ or CD8+ T cells sorted from blood, sampled in a trial of the OX40 agonist ivuxolimab. The source is an adult with an advanced solid tumor such as melanoma, head and neck, liver or kidney cancer.

This clone was counted only a few times. J is TRBJ1-5 and V is TRBV2, with unresolved D. V was trimmed by 8 bases and J by 2 bases, leaving 10 bases between them. CDR3 size: 13 residues. Per germline, CDR1 SNHLY and CDR2 FYNNEI. CDR3 residues: CASQRMGNQPQHF. As DNA, the CDR3 is TGTGCCAGCCAGCGAATGGGCAATCAGCCCCAGCATTTT.

This chain connects TRBV28 to TRBJ2-7; D possibly corresponds to TRBD1 (6 bases). V was trimmed by 8 bases and J by 0 bases, leaving 17 bases between them. Germline values: CDR1 MDHEN, CDR2 SYDVKM. CDR3 length: 15 amino acids. This CDR3 is CASGYPRDISYEQYF. The CDR3 DNA reads TGTGCCAGCGGGTACCCACGGGACATCTCCTACGAGCAGTACTTC.

The CDR3 is CASGLGYNEQFF. The CDR3 nucleotides read TGTGCCAGCGGCCTGGGTTACAATGAGCAGTTCTTC. The chain links TRBV6-5 to TRBJ2-1; D gene ambiguous. V was trimmed by 8 bases and J by 4 bases, leaving 9 bases between them. The CDR3 is made up of 12 amino acids. Germline CDR1 is MNHEY and CDR2 is SVGAGI.

The chain employs TRBV7-9 and TRBJ1-1, with no clear D. The V end was cut by 5 bases, the J end by 4 bases, with 11 bases between. In germline, CDR1 is SEHNR, CDR2 FQNEAQ (reference sequence). The CDR3 runs to 13 residues. This CDR3 is CASSRLSGTEAFF. DNA for the CDR3: TGTGCCAGCAGCCGACTCTCGGGCACTGAAGCTTTCTTT. Based on the CDR3 plus reference TRBV7-9 and TRBJ1-1, the full variable domain is DTGVSQNPRHKITKRGQNVTFRCDPISEHNRLYWYRQTLGQGPEFLTYFQNEAQLEKSRLLSDRFSAERPKGSFSTLEIQRTEQGDSAMYLCASSRLSGTEAFFGQGTRLTVV.

This sequence joins TRBV7-3 and TRBJ1-1; 8 positions agree with TRBD1. Germline values: CDR1 SGHTA, CDR2 FQGTGA. The CDR3 covers 13 residues. Trimming cost V 5 bases and J 7 bases; bases outside gene matches: 6. CDR3 loop: CASSPGQGFEAFF. CDR3 sequence (DNA): TGTGCCAGCAGCCCCGGACAGGGATTTGAAGCTTTCTTT.

The chain uses TRBV28 and TRBJ1-2; no firm D call. Germline CDR1 is MDHEN and CDR2 is SYDVKM. The CDR3 runs to 13 residues. V lost 3 bases to trimming and J lost 4 bases, with 9 bases between them. DNA for the CDR3: TGTGCCAGCAGTTTTAGTGGTACCTATGGCTACACCTTC. Translated, it gives CASSFSGTYGYTF.

This chain links TRBV5-6 with TRBJ1-1, with D perhaps TRBD1 (6 bases). V was pared by 5 bases and J by 7 bases, with 18 bases between. The germline gives CDR1 SGHDT, CDR2 YYEEEE. The CDR3 has 14 residues. CDR3 protein: CASRLTGFADEAFF. DNA for the CDR3: TGTGCCAGCAGACTAACAGGGTTCGCAGATGAAGCTTTCTTT. Drawing the rest from reference TRBV5-6 and TRBJ1-1, the complete variable domain is DAGVTQSPTHLIKTRGQQVTLRCSPKSGHDTVSWYQQALGQGPQFIFQYYEEEERQRGNFPDRFSGHQFPNYSSELNVNALLLGDSALYLCASRLTGFADEAFFGQGTRLTVV.

This chain links TRBV9 with TRBJ2-1; no clear D gene. Trimming took 0 bases from V and 7 from J, leaving 14 bases between them. This CDR3 region has 15 residues. CDR1 and CDR2 (germline): SGDLS, YYNGEE. CDR3 bases: TGTGCCAGCAGCGTAGAAGGAACGGATTCGAATGAGCAGTTCTTC. It specifies CASSVEGTDSNEQFF.

J is TRBJ2-2 and V is TRBV7-9; D possibly corresponds to TRBD1 (7 bases). This CDR3 has 15 amino acids. The V end was cut by 3 bases, the J end by 8 bases, with 16 bases between. Per the germline V gene, CDR1 is SEHNR and CDR2 is FQNEAQ (reference sequence). CDR3: CASSFKDRTTGELFF. CDR3 nucleotide sequence: TGTGCCAGCAGCTTCAAGGACAGGACTACTGGGGAGCTGTTTTTT.

The rearrangement uses TRBV7-3 and TRBJ2-1; D perhaps matches TRBD2 (6 bases). V was pared by 3 bases and J by 8 bases, with 14 bases between. The CDR3 runs to 14 residues. Germline CDR1 reads SGHTA; CDR2 reads FQGTGA. CDR3 in DNA: TGTGCCAGCAGCTTGGAGGGTCTGGCGGATGAGCAGTTCTTC. It codes for CASSLEGLADEQFF.

This chain links TRBV11-2 with TRBJ2-7; TRBD2 agrees at 9 bases. V lost 5 bases and J lost 2; bases outside the gene matches: 10. This CDR3 spans 16 amino acids. The germline V gene has CDR1 SGHAT and CDR2 FQNNGV. The CDR3 region has the DNA TGTGCCAGCAGCATTAATCCGACTAGCGGAGCCTACGAGCAGTACTTC. Translation: CASSINPTSGAYEQYF.

This chain joins TRBV18 and TRBJ1-1, with no clear D. There are 16 residues in the CDR3. CDR1 KGHSH and CDR2 LQKENI come from the germline V gene. The V end lost 3 bases, the J end lost 6 bases, and 20 bases lay between the germline ends. The CDR3 DNA reads as TGTGCCAGCTCACCGACGGCCAATGGCTTTACAGCTGAAGCTTTCTTT. It encodes CASSPTANGFTAEAFF. Using reference TRBV18 and TRBJ1-1 for the parts outside the CDR3, the full variable domain is NAGVMQNPRHLVRRRGQEARLRCSPMKGHSHVYWYRQLPEEGLKFMVYLQKENIIDESGMPKERFSAEFPKEGPSILRIQQVVRGDSAAYFCASSPTANGFTAEAFFGQGTRLTVV.

The J gene is TRBJ1-5, the V gene TRBV27, with 12 nucleotides matching TRBD1. Germline loops: CDR1 MNHEY, CDR2 SMNVEV (reference sequence). The CDR3 consists of 14 residues. V was pared by 5 bases and J by 7 bases, with 3 bases of the junction left unmatched. The CDR3 DNA is TGTGCCAGCAGTCCGGGACAGGGGGCACAGCCCCAGCATTTT. Its protein product is CASSPGQGAQPQHF.

This clone was found a few times. This chain connects TRBV19 to TRBJ2-1; D unclear. Trimming pared 0 bases from V and 2 bases from J, leaving 5 bases between. This CDR3 spans 14 amino acids. CDR1 and CDR2 (germline): LNHDA, SQIVND (reference sequence). CDR3 nucleotide sequence: TGTGCCAGTAGTATAGAGGCAACCTACAATGAGCAGTTCTTC. Translating it yields CASSIEATYNEQFF.

The chain joins TRBV5-4 to TRBJ2-7, with 7 bases aligning to TRBD2. This CDR3 is built from 15 residues. After removal of 0 bases from V and 7 bases from J, the junction contained 10 bases not matched to a gene. CDR1 is SGHNT, CDR2 YYREEE, per germline (reference sequence). CDR3: CASSLVGRAPWEQYF. CDR3 nucleotides: TGTGCCAGCAGCTTGGTAGGGAGGGCCCCGTGGGAGCAGTACTTC.

This clone was seen a few times. CDR3 residues: CASRRDAGLAGVSNEQFF. The CDR3 DNA reads as TGTGCCAGCAGACGAGACGCGGGACTAGCGGGAGTCAGCAATGAGCAGTTCTTC. The chain links TRBV5-4 to TRBJ2-1, with 14 bases matching TRBD2. V gave up 5 bases and J gave up 6 bases; unmatched junction bases: 13. The CDR3 has 18 residues. Germline loops: CDR1 SGHNT, CDR2 YYREEE (reference sequence).

This chain uses TRBV9 with TRBJ2-2; a weak D match, TRBD2 (5 bases). V was pared by 0 bases and J by 10 bases, with 19 bases between. Germline CDR1 and CDR2: SGDLS and YYNGEE. The CDR3 loop spans 16 amino acids. CDR3 region: CASSVVGRAGREELFF. Written as DNA, the CDR3 is TGTGCCAGCAGCGTAGTCGGGCGGGCCGGAAGAGAGGAGCTGTTTTTT.